The following is a T cell receptor (beta chain) sequence with its context. What it recognizes is unknown. The CDR3 contains 17 residues. This record comes from a study of OX40 agonist ivuxolimab in advanced cancers. Study context: The dose-escalation cohort had hepatocellular carcinoma, melanoma, renal cell or head and neck cancer.

Overall study results and limits: At 0.1 to 3.0 mg/kg, CD4+ and CD8+ blood T cells expanded clonally by week 6. On average, a greater number of expanded clones characterised CD8+ T cells relative to CD4+.

Profiling relied on immunoSEQ multiplex PCR, and the TCRdb table lists in-frame clones only, not all of them. The sample has 100,000 or so clones, just over 90% seen once. This receptor was taken from an adult with an advanced solid tumor such as melanoma, head and neck, liver or kidney cancer. V usage is TRBV21-1 and J usage is TRBJ1-5; whether TRBD1, the table's D call, matches the DNA was not checked. TRBV21-1 is a pseudogene segment. The sequenced sample was CD4+ or CD8+ T cells sorted from blood, obtained in a trial of the OX40 agonist ivuxolimab. The DNA of the CDR3 is TGTGCCAGCAGCAAAGCGGGCCTCCGAGGGGGTAGGCAGCCCCAGCATTTT. Translation: CASSKAGLRGGRQPQHF.